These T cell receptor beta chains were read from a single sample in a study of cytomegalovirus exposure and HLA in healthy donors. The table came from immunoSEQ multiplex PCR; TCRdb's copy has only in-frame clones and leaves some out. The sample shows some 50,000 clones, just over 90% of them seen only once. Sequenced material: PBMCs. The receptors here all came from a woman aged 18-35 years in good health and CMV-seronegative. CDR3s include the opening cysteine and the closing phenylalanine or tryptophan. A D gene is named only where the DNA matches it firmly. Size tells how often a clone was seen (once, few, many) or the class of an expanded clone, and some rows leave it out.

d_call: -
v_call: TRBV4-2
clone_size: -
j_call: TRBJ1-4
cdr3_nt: TGTGCCAGCAGCCCCGGGGCGAATAGGGGGTTAGAAAAACTGTTTTTT
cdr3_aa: CASSPGANRGLEKLFF

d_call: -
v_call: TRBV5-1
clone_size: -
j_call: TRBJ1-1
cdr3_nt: TGCGCCAGCAGCTTCAGGGGTGAAGCTTTCTTT
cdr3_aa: CASSFRGEAFF

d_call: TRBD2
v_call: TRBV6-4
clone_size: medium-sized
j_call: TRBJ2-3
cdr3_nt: TGTGCCAGCAGTGAATCAGCGGGGAGCACAGATACGCAGTATTTT
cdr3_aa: CASSESAGSTDTQYF

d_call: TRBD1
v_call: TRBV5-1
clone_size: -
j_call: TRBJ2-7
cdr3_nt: TGCGCCAGCAGCCCAGGGCCACAGGGGGCCTACGAGCAGTACTTC
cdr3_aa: CASSPGPQGAYEQYF

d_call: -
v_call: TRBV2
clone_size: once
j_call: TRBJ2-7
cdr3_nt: TGTGCCAGCAGTGAAGGCTTGGGAGCCTTTAAAGCCTACGAGCAGTACTTC
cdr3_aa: CASSEGLGAFKAYEQYF

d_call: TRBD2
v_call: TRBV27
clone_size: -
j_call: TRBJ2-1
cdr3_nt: TGTGCCAGCAGACACCTGACTAGCGGAACATCCTACAATGAGCAGTTCTTC
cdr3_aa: CASRHLTSGTSYNEQFF

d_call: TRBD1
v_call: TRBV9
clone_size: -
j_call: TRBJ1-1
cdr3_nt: TGTGCCAGCAGCGTTGCCGGGACAGGGAGGGCTGAAGCTTTCTTT
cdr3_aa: CASSVAGTGRAEAFF

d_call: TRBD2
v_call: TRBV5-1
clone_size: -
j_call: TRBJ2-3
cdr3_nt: TGCGCCAGCAGCCCTTTAGCGGGAACGGATACGCAGTATTTT
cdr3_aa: CASSPLAGTDTQYF

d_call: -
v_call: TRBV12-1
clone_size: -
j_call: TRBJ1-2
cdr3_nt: TGTGCCAGCAGCTTGGGACATAACTATGGCTACACCTTC
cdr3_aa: CASSLGHNYGYTF

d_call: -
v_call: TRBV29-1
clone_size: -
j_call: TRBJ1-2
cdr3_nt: TGCAGCGTTGAAGACAGGCAGGAAGAGAACTATGGCTACACCTTC
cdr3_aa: CSVEDRQEENYGYTF

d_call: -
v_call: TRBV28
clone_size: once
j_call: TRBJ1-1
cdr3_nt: TGTGCCAGCAGTTTGCCAGGTTATTTGACTGAAGCTTTCTTT
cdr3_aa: CASSLPGYLTEAFF

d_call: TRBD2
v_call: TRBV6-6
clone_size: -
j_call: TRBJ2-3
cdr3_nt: TGTGCCAGCAGTCCTCGACTAGCGGGAGTCCCAGATACGCAGTATTTT
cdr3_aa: CASSPRLAGVPDTQYF

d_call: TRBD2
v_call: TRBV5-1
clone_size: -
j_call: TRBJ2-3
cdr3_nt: TGCGCCAGCAGCTTGGTTTGGCGGGGGGGCGGAGATACGCAGTATTTT
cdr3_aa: CASSLVWRGGGDTQYF

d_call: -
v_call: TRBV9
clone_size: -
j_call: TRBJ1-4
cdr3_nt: TGTGCCAGCAGCGGCTCAGGGAAAACTAATGAAAAACTGTTTTTT
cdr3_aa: CASSGSGKTNEKLFF

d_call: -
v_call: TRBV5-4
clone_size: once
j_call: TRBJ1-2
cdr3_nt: TGTGCCAGCAGCTACCAGGGGTCGGGTGGCTACACCTTC
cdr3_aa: CASSYQGSGGYTF

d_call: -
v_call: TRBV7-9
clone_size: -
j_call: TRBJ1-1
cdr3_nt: TGTGCCAGCATCTCTCTAGTAAACACTGAAGCTTTCTTT
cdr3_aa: CASISLVNTEAFF

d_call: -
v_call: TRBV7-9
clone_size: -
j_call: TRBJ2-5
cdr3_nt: TGTGCCAGCAGCTCCACTCACCTCGACAGCCCCAGGACCCAGTACTTC
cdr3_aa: CASSSTHLDSPRTQYF

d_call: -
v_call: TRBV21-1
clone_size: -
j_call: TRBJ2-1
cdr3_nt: TGTGCCAGCAGCAAAGACAGGCAACATTATGAGCAGTTCTTC
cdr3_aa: CASSKDRQHYEQFF

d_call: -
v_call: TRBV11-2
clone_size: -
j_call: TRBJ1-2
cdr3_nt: TGTGCCAGCAGCTTTCAGGGATATCCTGGAGGCTACACCTTC
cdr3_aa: CASSFQGYPGGYTF

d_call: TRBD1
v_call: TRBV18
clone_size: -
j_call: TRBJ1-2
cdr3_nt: TGTGCCAGCTCACCACTTGGACAGGGCTATGGCTACACCTTC
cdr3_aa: CASSPLGQGYGYTF

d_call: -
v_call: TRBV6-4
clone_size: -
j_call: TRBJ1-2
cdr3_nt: TGTGCCAGCAGTTCGACAGAAACATCGGGTAACTATGGCTACACCTTC
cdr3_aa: CASSSTETSGNYGYTF

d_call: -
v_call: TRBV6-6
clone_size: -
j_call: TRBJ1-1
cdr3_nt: TGTGCCAGCTTACGGGGGGGGGAGAACACTGAAGCTTTCTTT
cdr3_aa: CASLRGGENTEAFF

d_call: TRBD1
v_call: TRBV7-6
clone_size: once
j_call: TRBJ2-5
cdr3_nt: TGTGCCAGCAGCTTAGCTAGGACAGGAAGGGAGACCCAGTACTTC
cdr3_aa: CASSLARTGRETQYF

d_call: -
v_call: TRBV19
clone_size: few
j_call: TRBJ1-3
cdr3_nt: TGTGCCAGTATCCGACCCCCACAGGGCTCTGGAAACACCATATATTTT
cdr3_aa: CASIRPPQGSGNTIYF

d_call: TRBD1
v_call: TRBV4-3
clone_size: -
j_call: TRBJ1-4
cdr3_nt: TGCGCCAGCAGCCAAGATAGAGCAGGGGGCGTTGAAAAACTGTTTTTT
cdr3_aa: CASSQDRAGGVEKLFF

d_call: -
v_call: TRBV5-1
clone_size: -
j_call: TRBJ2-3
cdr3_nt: TGCGCCAGCAACCTTGCAGGTTTCACAGATACGCAGTATTTT
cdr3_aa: CASNLAGFTDTQYF

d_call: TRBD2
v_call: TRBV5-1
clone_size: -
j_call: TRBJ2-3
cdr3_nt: TGCGCCAGCAGCTCCGGGACTAGGACAGATACGCAGTATTTT
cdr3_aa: CASSSGTRTDTQYF

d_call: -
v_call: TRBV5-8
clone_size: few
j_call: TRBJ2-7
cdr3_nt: TGTGCCAGCAGCTTAGTAGGCGGCGAGCAGTACTTC
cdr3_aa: CASSLVGGEQYF

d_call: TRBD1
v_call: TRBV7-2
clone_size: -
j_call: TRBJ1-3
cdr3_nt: TGTGCCAGCAGCTCCCGGGACAGATATGGAAACACCATATATTTT
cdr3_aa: CASSSRDRYGNTIYF

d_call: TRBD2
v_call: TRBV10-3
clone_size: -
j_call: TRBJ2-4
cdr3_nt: TGTGCCATCAGTGATTTGGTAGCGGGAGCCAAAAACATTCAGTACTTC
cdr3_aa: CAISDLVAGAKNIQYF

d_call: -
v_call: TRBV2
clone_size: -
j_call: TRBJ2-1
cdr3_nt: TGTGCCAGCAGAACACAATGGGGGGTTTTGAGTGAGCAGTTCTTC
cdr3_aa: CASRTQWGVLSEQFF

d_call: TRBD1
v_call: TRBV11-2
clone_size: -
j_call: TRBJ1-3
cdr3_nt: TGTGCCAGCAGCCCGACGACAGGGGGAAACACCATATATTTT
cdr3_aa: CASSPTTGGNTIYF

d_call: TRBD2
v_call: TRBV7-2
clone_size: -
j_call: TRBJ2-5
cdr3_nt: TGTGCCAGCAGGGGACTAGCGGGAGTTGGGGAGACCCAGTACTTC
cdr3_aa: CASRGLAGVGETQYF

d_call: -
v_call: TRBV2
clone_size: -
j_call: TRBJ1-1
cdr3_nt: TGTGCCAGCAGTGCGGCCAGGGGGAACACTGAAGCTTTCTTT
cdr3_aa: CASSAARGNTEAFF

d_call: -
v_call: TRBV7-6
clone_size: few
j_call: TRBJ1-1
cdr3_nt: TGTGCCAGCAGCTTAAGGGCGGGGAACACTGAAGCTTTCTTT
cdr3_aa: CASSLRAGNTEAFF

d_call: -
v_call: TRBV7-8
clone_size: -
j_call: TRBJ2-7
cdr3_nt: TGTGCCAGCAGCTTAGCCACAGGGATTCTGGGCTACGAGCAGTACTTC
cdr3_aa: CASSLATGILGYEQYF

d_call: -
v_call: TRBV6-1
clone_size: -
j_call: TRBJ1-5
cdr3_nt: TGTGCCAGCCGACAGGCCTCCAGCAATCAGCCCCAGCATTTT
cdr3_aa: CASRQASSNQPQHF

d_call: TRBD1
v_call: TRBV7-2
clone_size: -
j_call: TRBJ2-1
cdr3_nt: TGTGCCACCCTAAGGACAGGGTATGAGCAGTTCTTC
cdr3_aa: CATLRTGYEQFF

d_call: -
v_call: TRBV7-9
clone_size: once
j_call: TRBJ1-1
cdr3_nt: TGTGCCAGCAGCTGGGAGACCGACGAAGCTTTCTTT
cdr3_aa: CASSWETDEAFF

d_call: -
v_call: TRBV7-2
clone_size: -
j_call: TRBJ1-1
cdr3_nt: TGTGCCAGCAGCTTTCAGGGGAAGAACACTGAAGCTTTCTTT
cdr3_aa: CASSFQGKNTEAFF

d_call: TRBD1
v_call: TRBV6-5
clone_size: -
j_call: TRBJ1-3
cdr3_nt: TGTGCCAGCACTCGACAGGGGCCAGCAAACACCATATATTTT
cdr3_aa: CASTRQGPANTIYF

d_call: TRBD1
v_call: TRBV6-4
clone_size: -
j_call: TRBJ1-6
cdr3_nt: TGTGCCAGCAGTGACTCTACGACAGGGCATAATTCACCCCTCCACTTT
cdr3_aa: CASSDSTTGHNSPLHF

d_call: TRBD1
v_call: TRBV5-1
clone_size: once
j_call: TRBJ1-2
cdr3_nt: TGCGCCAGCCGCTTTGGACAGGAGTATGGCTACACCTTC
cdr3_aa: CASRFGQEYGYTF

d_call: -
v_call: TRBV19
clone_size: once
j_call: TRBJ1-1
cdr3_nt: TGTGCCAGTACCCTCAGCGGGCGCACTGAAGCTTTCTTT
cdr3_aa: CASTLSGRTEAFF

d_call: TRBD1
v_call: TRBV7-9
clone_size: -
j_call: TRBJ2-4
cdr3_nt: TGTGCCAGCAGCTCAAACAGGGGACCAAACATTCAGTACTTC
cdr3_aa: CASSSNRGPNIQYF

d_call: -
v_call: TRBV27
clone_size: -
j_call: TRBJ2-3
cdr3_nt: TGTGCCAGCAGTTTTACCACCGGGGCAGATACGCAGTATTTT
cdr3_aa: CASSFTTGADTQYF

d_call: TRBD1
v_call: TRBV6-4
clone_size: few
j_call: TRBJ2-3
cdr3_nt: TGTGCCAGCAGTGACCGGACAGGGGACACAGATACGCAGTATTTT
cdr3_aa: CASSDRTGDTDTQYF

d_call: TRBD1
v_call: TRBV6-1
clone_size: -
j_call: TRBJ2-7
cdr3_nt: TGTGCCAGCACCCAAGGACAGGGATCGGGGGAGCAGTACTTC
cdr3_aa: CASTQGQGSGEQYF

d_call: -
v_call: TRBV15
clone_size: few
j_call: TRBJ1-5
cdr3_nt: TGTGCCACCAGCAGAGGAACCGGGACACGGAATCAGCCCCAGCATTTT
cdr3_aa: CATSRGTGTRNQPQHF

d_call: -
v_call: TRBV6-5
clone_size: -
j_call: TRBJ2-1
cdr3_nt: TGTGCCAGCACTAACAGGGTACACAATGAGCAGTTCTTC
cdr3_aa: CASTNRVHNEQFF

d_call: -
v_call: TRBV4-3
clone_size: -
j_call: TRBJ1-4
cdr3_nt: TGCGCCAGCAGCCCCCTAAGTGCAACTAATGAAAAACTGTTTTTT
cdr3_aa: CASSPLSATNEKLFF

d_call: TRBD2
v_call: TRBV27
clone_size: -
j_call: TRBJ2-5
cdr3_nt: TGTGCCAGCAGTTTAGTTTCGAGCGGGGGAGAGACCCAGTACTTC
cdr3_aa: CASSLVSSGGETQYF

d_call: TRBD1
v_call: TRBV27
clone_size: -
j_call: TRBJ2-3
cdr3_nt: TGTGCCAGCAGTTTTACCCAAACGACAGGGGCCCTCACAGATACGCAGTATTTT
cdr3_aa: CASSFTQTTGALTDTQYF

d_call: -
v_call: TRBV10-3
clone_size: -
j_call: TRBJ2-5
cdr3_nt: TGTGCCATCAGTCCGGTCCCGGAGACCCAGTACTTC
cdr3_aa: CAISPVPETQYF

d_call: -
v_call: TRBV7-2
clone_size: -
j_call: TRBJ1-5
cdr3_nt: TGTGCCAGCAGCCCAGGGCAGGGCGGCAATCAGCCCCAGCATTTT
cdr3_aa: CASSPGQGGNQPQHF